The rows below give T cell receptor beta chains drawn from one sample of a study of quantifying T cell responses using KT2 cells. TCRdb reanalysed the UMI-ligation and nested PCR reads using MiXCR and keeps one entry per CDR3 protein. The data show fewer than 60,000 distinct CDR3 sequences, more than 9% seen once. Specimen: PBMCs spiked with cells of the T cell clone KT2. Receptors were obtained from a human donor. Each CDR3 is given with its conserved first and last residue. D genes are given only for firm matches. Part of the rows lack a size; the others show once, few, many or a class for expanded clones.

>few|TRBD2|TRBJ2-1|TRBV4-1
TGCGCCAGCAGCCACCTTTTGACTAGCGGAGAGCAGTTCTTC
CASSHLLTSGEQFF
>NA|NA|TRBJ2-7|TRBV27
TGTGCCAGCAGTTTTAGCCGGGGTAGGGAGCAGTACTTC
CASSFSRGREQYF
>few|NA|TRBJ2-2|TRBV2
TGTGCCAGCAACGAAGGGATCGGGGAGCTGTTTTTT
CASNEGIGELFF
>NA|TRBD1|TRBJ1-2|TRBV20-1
TGCAGTGCCCTAGTGTCCCGCTTTTCCAGGGGGAACTATGGCTACACCTTC
CSALVSRFSRGNYGYTF
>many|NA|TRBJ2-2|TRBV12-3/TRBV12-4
TGTGCCAGCACTGACAGGAACACCGGGGAGCTGTTTTTT
CASTDRNTGELFF
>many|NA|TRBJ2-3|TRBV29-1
TGCAGCGTTGACGCTGTGCCCAGAAGCTATAGCACAGATACGCAGTATTTT
CSVDAVPRSYSTDTQYF
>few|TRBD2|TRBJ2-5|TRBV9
TGTGCCAGCAGCGACAATACGGGACTAGCTAAAGAGACCCAGTACTTC
CASSDNTGLAKETQYF
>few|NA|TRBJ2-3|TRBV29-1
TGCAGCGTTGATACGACAGTCCTGCCAGATACGCAGTATTTT
CSVDTTVLPDTQYF
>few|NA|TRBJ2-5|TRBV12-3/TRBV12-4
TGTGCCAGCAGCGAGACTGGGGGATGGGAGACCCAGTACTTC
CASSETGGWETQYF
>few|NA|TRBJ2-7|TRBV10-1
TGCGCCAGCAGTGTAGCGGAATACTACGAGCAGTACTTC
CASSVAEYYEQYF
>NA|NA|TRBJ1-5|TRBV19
TGTGCCAGTAAGGAAGGGGCCGAAAATCAGCCCCAGCATTTT
CASKEGAENQPQHF